These 32 T cell receptor beta chains share one sample of origin, sequenced in a study of blood T cell repertoires in COVID-19. Produced via immunoSEQ multiplex PCR; TCRdb's table is partial and in-frame only. The sample carries 100,000 to 150,000 clones, around 80% recorded once. Sequenced material: peripheral blood. The receptors derive from a man older than 75 with active or convalescent COVID-19.

This clone was counted between two and nine times. The V call is TRBV2, the J call TRBJ2-3; 13 positions agree with TRBD2. Germline values: CDR1 SNHLY, CDR2 FYNNEI. J lost 0 bases, V lost 6 bases, and 6 bases had no gene match. This CDR3 contains 17 residues. The CDR3 bases are TGTGCCAGCAGGGCCGGGACTAGCGGGGTGAGCACAGATACGCAGTATTTT. It encodes CASRAGTSGVSTDTQYF.

The chain is built from TRBV7-9 and TRBJ1-1; D is possibly TRBD1 (5 bases). Germline V CDR1 and CDR2: SEHNR, FQNEAQ (reference sequence). V lost 1 base and J lost 8, with 8 bases in between. The CDR3 spans 12 residues. This CDR3 reads CASSLVWTEAFF. For the CDR3, the DNA is TGTGCCAGCAGCTTAGTTTGGACAGAAGCTTTCTTT.

The chain is built from TRBV5-1 and TRBJ1-2; 10 nucleotides agree with TRBD1. CDR3 size: 13 residues. Germline trimming cut 0 bases from V and 7 bases from J; bases unmatched to any gene: 0. The V gene's germline CDR1 is SGHRS and CDR2 YFSETQ. The CDR3 reads CASSLGTGGGYTF. As DNA, the CDR3 is TGCGCCAGCAGCTTGGGGACAGGGGGTGGCTACACCTTC.

The V call is TRBV7-3, the J call TRBJ2-1; 13 nucleotides match TRBD2. V shed 4 bases and J 4 bases; nucleotides not matched to a gene: 4. Germline assignment: CDR1 SGHTA and CDR2 FQGTGA. The length of the CDR3 is 16 residues. CDR3 in DNA: TGTGCCAGCAGCTCGATGGGACTAGCGGGGTACAATGAGCAGTTCTTC. It yields the protein CASSSMGLAGYNEQFF.

This chain uses TRBV28 with TRBJ2-3, with a tentative D call TRBD1 (6 bases). Germline CDR1 reads MDHEN; CDR2 reads SYDVKM. The CDR3 length is 17 residues. Trimming took 5 bases from V and 0 from J, leaving 18 bases between them. The CDR3 here is CASSTIQTGRSTDTQYF. CDR3 nucleotide sequence: TGTGCCAGCAGTACAATTCAGACAGGACGTAGCACAGATACGCAGTATTTT. Using reference TRBV28 and TRBJ2-3 for the parts outside the CDR3, the full variable domain is DVKVTQSSRYLVKRTGEKVFLECVQDMDHENMFWYRQDPGLGLRLIYFSYDVKMKEKGDIPEGYSVSREKKERFSLILESASTNQTSMYLCASSTIQTGRSTDTQYFGPGTRLTVL.

The chain uses TRBV6-6 and TRBJ1-3; D is possibly TRBD1 (5 bases). The V gene's germline CDR1 is MNHNY and CDR2 SVGAGI (reference sequence). This CDR3 has 15 residues. Between the trimmed V and J ends, which lost 4 bases and 0 bases, there was a span of 10 bases. This CDR3 is CASSSMGLSGNTIYF. The DNA for the CDR3 is TGTGCCAGCAGTTCTATGGGACTCTCTGGAAACACCATATATTTT.

The rearrangement links TRBV5-6 to TRBJ1-1; D gene ambiguous. Trimming took 2 bases from V and 4 from J, leaving 3 bases between them. The CDR3 extends over 11 amino acids. Germline V lookup: CDR1 SGHDT, CDR2 YYEEEE. In nucleotides, the CDR3 is TGTGCCAGCAGCTTCAGCACTGAAGCTTTCTTT. Protein product: CASSFSTEAFF.

The genes are TRBV27 and TRBJ1-5, with a possible D match to TRBD1 (5 bases). The CDR3 covers 13 residues. V lost 5 bases to trimming and J lost 4 bases, with 9 bases between them. CDR1 and CDR2 from the germline V gene are MNHEY and SMNVEV (reference sequence). The CDR3 sequence is CASSRGGNQPQHF. The CDR3 coding sequence is TGTGCCAGCAGTCGCGGGGGGAATCAGCCCCAGCATTTT.

As regards this clone: In the same sample, other DNA sequences code for this CDR3. The rearrangement links TRBV19 to TRBJ2-1, with 10 nucleotides matching TRBD1. The CDR3 is 16 residues long. J lost 3 bases, V lost 4 bases, and 6 bases had no gene match. Germline loops: CDR1 LNHDA, CDR2 SQIVND (reference sequence). The CDR3 bases are TGTGCCAGTAGTACTGGGACAGGGGCTGTCTACAATGAGCAGTTCTTC. Protein: CASSTGTGAVYNEQFF. Full variable domain (outside the CDR3, taken from reference TRBV19 and TRBJ2-1): DGGITQSPKYLFRKEGQNVTLSCEQNLNHDAMYWYRQDPGQGLRLIYYSQIVNDFQKGDIAEGYSVSREKKESFPLTVTSAQKNPTAFYLCASSTGTGAVYNEQFFGPGTRLTVL.

This clone was recorded only once. The chain employs TRBV5-1 and TRBJ2-3, with a tentative D call TRBD2 (5 bases). The CDR3 runs 14 residues. With 4 bases removed from V and 8 bases from J, the gap between germline ends came to 17 bases. Germline-derived CDR1 and CDR2 are SGHRS and YFSETQ. In DNA, the CDR3 is TGCGCCAGCAGCCCCGGAGGAGACCAAGGTACGCAGTATTTT. It translates to CASSPGGDQGTQYF.

V gene TRBV5-1 combines with J gene TRBJ2-5, with 9 bases lining up with TRBD1. V shed 4 bases, J shed 5 bases, and the junction held 6 bases outside the gene matches. CDR3 length: 14 amino acids. Germline CDR1 is SGHRS and CDR2 is YFSETQ. The CDR3 bases are TGCGCCAGCAGCCTTACAGGGGGCGAGGAGACCCAGTACTTC. Translated, it gives CASSLTGGEETQYF.

There are a few counts of this clone. This sequence joins TRBV25-1 and TRBJ1-3; D gene uncertain. The CDR3 contains 12 residues. Trimming took 1 base from V and 4 from J, leaving 2 bases between them. Germline V gene sequence: CDR1 MGHDK, CDR2 SYGVNS. The CDR3 spells CASSELGNTIYF. The CDR3 DNA sequence: TGTGCCAGCAGTGAATTAGGAAACACCATATATTTT.

The chain combines TRBV4-3 with TRBJ1-6, with 7 bases matching TRBD1. The ends lost 0 bases at V and 10 bases at J; junction bases unmatched: 6. The CDR3 has 15 amino acids. CDR1 and CDR2 from the germline V gene are LGHNA and YSLEER. CDR3 bases: TGCGCCAGCAGCCAAGAGACAGGGCGAGGATCACCCCTCCACTTT. Translation: CASSQETGRGSPLHF.

A single count supports this clone. V usage is TRBV18 and J usage is TRBJ2-1; no clear D gene. Trimming stripped 3 bases from V and 9 bases from J, with 9 bases between. Germline CDR1 reads KGHSH; CDR2 reads LQKENI. This CDR3 comprises 12 residues. The CDR3 is CASSPYLSEQFF. The CDR3 region has the DNA TGTGCCAGCTCACCCTATCTGAGTGAGCAGTTCTTC. The variable domain in full, with the rest retrieved from reference TRBV18 and TRBJ2-1, is NAGVMQNPRHLVRRRGQEARLRCSPMKGHSHVYWYRQLPEEGLKFMVYLQKENIIDESGMPKERFSAEFPKEGPSILRIQQVVRGDSAAYFCASSPYLSEQFFGPGTRLTVL.

The chain joins TRBV5-8 to TRBJ2-6; possibly TRBD1 for D (6 bases). The CDR3 loop spans 16 amino acids. Germline-derived CDR1 and CDR2 are SGHTS and YDEGEE. The ends were cut back, 0 bases at V and 4 bases at J, with 11 bases in the middle. The DNA of the CDR3 is TGTGCCAGCAGCTTGGTACAGGGAGTAGGGGCCAACGTCCTGACTTTC. Its protein product is CASSLVQGVGANVLTF.

The chain joins TRBV5-1 to TRBJ2-2; 11 positions match TRBD2. Germline V gene lookup returns CDR1 SGHRS and CDR2 YFSETQ. V was pared by 1 base and J by 1 base, with 0 bases of the junction left unmatched. The CDR3 runs to 16 residues. As DNA, the CDR3 is TGCGCCAGCAGCTTGCTAGCGGGGGGGAACACCGGGGAGCTGTTTTTT. This translates into CASSLLAGGNTGELFF. The full variable domain, in which reference TRBV5-1 and TRBJ2-2 provide the parts outside the CDR3, is KAGVTQTPRYLIKTRGQQVTLSCSPISGHRSVSWYQQTPGQGLQFLFEYFSETQRNKGNFPGRFSGRQFSNSRSEMNVSTLELGDSALYLCASSLLAGGNTGELFFGEGSRLTVL.

The chain is built from TRBV19 and TRBJ2-3, with 9 bases aligning to TRBD1. The CDR3 length is 16 residues. V was pared by 4 bases and J by 3 bases, with 8 bases of the junction left unmatched. The germline CDR1 and CDR2 sequences are LNHDA and SQIVND (reference sequence). The CDR3 spells CASSSKQGAQTDTQYF. The DNA of the CDR3 is TGTGCCAGTAGTAGCAAACAGGGGGCACAGACAGATACGCAGTATTTT.

This clone was recorded a few times. The chain links TRBV5-1 to TRBJ2-2, with 8 bases fitting TRBD1. Germline CDR1 SGHRS, CDR2 YFSETQ. The CDR3 spans 16 residues. Trimming cost V 4 bases and J 4 bases; bases outside gene matches: 9. The CDR3 nucleotides are TGCGCCAGCAGCCCTGGACAGGGTGGAGGCACCGGGGAGCTGTTTTTT. Its protein product is CASSPGQGGGTGELFF.

The genes are TRBV18 and TRBJ2-1, with D perhaps matching TRBD1 (5 bases). Germline V lookup: CDR1 KGHSH, CDR2 LQKENI. The germline V and J ends were trimmed by 3 bases and 6 bases, with 12 bases remaining between them. The CDR3 covers 14 residues. CDR3 nucleotides: TGTGCCAGCTCACCGACAGTCCTGAGCAATGAGCAGTTCTTC. This sequence encodes CASSPTVLSNEQFF.

The rearrangement links TRBV10-3 to TRBJ1-6, with TRBD1 as a possible D gene (5 bases). The CDR3 is 15 amino acids. Germline V CDR1 and CDR2: ENHRY, SYGVKD. The germline V and J ends were trimmed by 2 bases and 0 bases, with 5 bases remaining between them. This CDR3 is CAISETGSYNSPLHF. The CDR3 nucleotides read TGTGCCATCAGTGAGACAGGCTCCTATAATTCACCCCTCCACTTT.

This clone was found once. This sample also contains other DNA sequences that code for the same CDR3. The chain carries TRBV10-3 and TRBJ1-1; TRBD1 might be the D (5 bases). V gave up 5 bases and J gave up 4 bases, with 5 bases separating them. The CDR3 is 11 amino acids. Per the germline V gene, CDR1 is ENHRY and CDR2 is SYGVKD. The CDR3 spells CAISQGTEAFF. CDR3 bases: TGTGCCATCAGTCAGGGCACTGAAGCTTTCTTT.

V is TRBV12-5 and J is TRBJ1-6, with no clear D. Germline lookup yields CDR1 LGHNT and CDR2 FRNRAP. This CDR3 contains 13 residues. V lost 0 bases, J lost 10 bases, and 7 bases lay in between. CDR3 DNA sequence: TGTGCTAGTGGTTTGGTGCTGGGCTCACCCCTCCACTTT. Its protein is CASGLVLGSPLHF. The full variable domain, completed using reference TRBV12-5 and TRBJ1-6, is DARVTQTPRHKVTEMGQEVTMRCQPILGHNTVFWYRQTMMQGLELLAYFRNRAPLDDSGMPKDRFSAEMPDATLATLKIQPSEPRDSAVYFCASGLVLGSPLHFGNGTRLTVT.

The CDR3 sequence is CASSFIHQDVLTF. The CDR3 DNA sequence: TGTGCCAGCAGTTTTATACACCAAGACGTCCTGACTTTC. The V and J genes are TRBV28 and TRBJ2-6; D gene unclear. Germline V gene sequence: CDR1 MDHEN, CDR2 SYDVKM. CDR3 length equals 13 residues. Trimming stripped 3 bases from V and 11 bases from J, with 11 bases between.

The gene calls are TRBV7-3 and TRBJ2-1; D possibly corresponds to TRBD2 (5 bases). The germline gives CDR1 SGHTA, CDR2 FQGTGA. V lost 3 bases and J 9 bases, leaving 12 bases between the germline ends. CDR3 length equals 13 residues. In nucleotides, the CDR3 is TGTGCCAGCAGCTTCGCCTTGGGGAGTGAGCAGTTCTTC. This codes for CASSFALGSEQFF.

The genes are TRBV5-6 and TRBJ2-2, with unresolved D. The CDR3 extends over 13 amino acids. Germline V lookup: CDR1 SGHDT, CDR2 YYEEEE. The ends were cut back, 5 bases at V and 7 bases at J, with 12 bases in the middle. CDR3 DNA sequence: TGTGCCAGCAGTCCAAATTTAGACGGGGAGCTGTTTTTT. Protein: CASSPNLDGELFF.

The J gene is TRBJ1-1, the V gene TRBV14, with 7 bases that match TRBD1. The CDR3 has 14 amino acids. Germline assignment: CDR1 SGHDN and CDR2 FVKESK. V lost 4 bases to trimming and J lost 2 bases; unmatched junction nucleotides: 4. This CDR3 is CASSLWDSNTEAFF. Written as DNA, the CDR3 is TGTGCCAGCAGCCTGTGGGACAGCAACACTGAAGCTTTCTTT.

This chain links TRBV29-1 with TRBJ2-7; a possible D gene is TRBD2 (5 bases). The germline gives CDR1 SQVTM, CDR2 ANQGSEA. Trimming shortened V by 4 bases and J by 2 bases, and 12 bases separated the two germline ends. CDR3 length: 13 amino acids. CDR3 nucleotide sequence: TGCAGCGTTGTCCTCAACGGGGCCTACGAGCAGTACTTC. Its protein product is CSVVLNGAYEQYF.

J is TRBJ1-1 and V is TRBV20-1; D is ambiguous. The CDR3 length is 11 residues. Germline CDR1 is DFQATT and CDR2 is SNEGSKA (reference sequence). The CDR3 loop reads CSAYMNTEAFF. CDR3 in DNA: TGCAGCGCTTACATGAACACTGAAGCTTTCTTT.

This clone has only one observation. This chain links TRBV6-2 or TRBV6-3 with TRBJ2-7; perhaps TRBD2 as D (6 bases). V was clipped by 2 bases and J by 0 bases, with 8 bases between them. The germline V gene has CDR1 MNHEY and CDR2 SVGEGT. The CDR3 is 14 residues long. The CDR3: CASSYRESSYEQYF. CDR3 coding DNA: TGTGCCAGCAGTTACCGGGAGAGCTCCTACGAGCAGTACTTC.

The chain recombines TRBV9 with TRBJ2-5; TRBD2 agrees at 12 bases. With 0 bases clipped from V and 2 bases from J, the junction kept 8 bases outside the gene matches. The CDR3 totals 18 residues. Germline loops: CDR1 SGDLS, CDR2 YYNGEE. The CDR3 nucleotides read TGTGCCAGCAGCGTAGTCGCTAGCGGGGGGGCACAACAAGAGACCCAGTACTTC. Encoded protein: CASSVVASGGAQQETQYF.

The genes are TRBV28 and TRBJ1-6; no firm D call. The CDR3 covers 13 residues. Germline CDR1 MDHEN, CDR2 SYDVKM. V lost 3 bases and J 8 bases, leaving 8 bases between the germline ends. The CDR3 reads CASSFEADSPLHF. In DNA form, the CDR3 reads TGTGCCAGCAGTTTTGAGGCTGATTCACCCCTCCACTTT.

The J gene is TRBJ1-1, the V gene TRBV12-3 or TRBV12-4; tentatively, D is TRBD1 (6 bases). The V end lost 6 bases, the J end lost 1 base, and 9 bases lay between the germline ends. There are 13 residues in the CDR3. CDR3 sequence (DNA): TGTGCCAGCAGGCAGGGACAGAACACTGAAGCTTTCTTT. It codes for CASRQGQNTEAFF.